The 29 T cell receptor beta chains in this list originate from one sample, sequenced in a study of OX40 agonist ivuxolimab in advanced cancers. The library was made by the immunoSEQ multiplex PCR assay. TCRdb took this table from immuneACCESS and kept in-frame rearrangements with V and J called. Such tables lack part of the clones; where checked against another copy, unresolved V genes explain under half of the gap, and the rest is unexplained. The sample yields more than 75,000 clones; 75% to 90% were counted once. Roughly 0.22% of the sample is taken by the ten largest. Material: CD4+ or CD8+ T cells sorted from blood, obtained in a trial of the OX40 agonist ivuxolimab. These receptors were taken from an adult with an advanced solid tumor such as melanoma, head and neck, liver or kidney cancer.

This chain's CDR3 is CASSFTYQSPLHF. CDR3 DNA: TGTGCCAGCAGCTTCACCTACCAGTCACCCCTCCACTTT. The chain employs TRBV5-4 and TRBJ1-6; D gene uncertain. Germline V gene sequence: CDR1 SGHNT, CDR2 YYREEE (reference sequence). The V end lost 2 bases, the J end lost 10 bases, and 10 bases lay between the germline ends. The CDR3 has 13 residues.

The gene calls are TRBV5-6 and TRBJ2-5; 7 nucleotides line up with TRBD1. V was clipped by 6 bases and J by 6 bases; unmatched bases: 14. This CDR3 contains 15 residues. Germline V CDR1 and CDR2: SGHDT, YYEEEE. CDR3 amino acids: CASISPGGSRQTQYF. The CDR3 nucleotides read TGTGCCAGCATCTCCCCAGGGGGATCGCGGCAGACCCAGTACTTC.

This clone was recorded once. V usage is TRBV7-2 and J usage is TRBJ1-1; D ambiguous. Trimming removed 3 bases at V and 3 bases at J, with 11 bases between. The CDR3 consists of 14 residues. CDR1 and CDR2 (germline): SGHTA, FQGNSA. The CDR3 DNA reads TGTGCCAGCAGCTTTTGGGGAGAGGACACTGAAGCTTTCTTT. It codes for CASSFWGEDTEAFF.

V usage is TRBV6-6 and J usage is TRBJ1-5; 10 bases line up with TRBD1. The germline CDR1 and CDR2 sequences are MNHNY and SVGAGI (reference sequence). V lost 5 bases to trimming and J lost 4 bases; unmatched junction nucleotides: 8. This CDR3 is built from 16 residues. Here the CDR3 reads CASSPSGTGVNQPQHF. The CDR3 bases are TGTGCCAGCAGTCCCTCCGGGACAGGGGTTAATCAGCCCCAGCATTTT.

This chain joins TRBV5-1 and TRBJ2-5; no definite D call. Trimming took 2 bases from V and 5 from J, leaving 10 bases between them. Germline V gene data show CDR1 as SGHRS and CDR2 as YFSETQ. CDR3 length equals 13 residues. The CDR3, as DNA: TGCGCCAGCAGCTTTGGCGTTGGGGAGACCCAGTACTTC. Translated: CASSFGVGETQYF.

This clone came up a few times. CDR3 in amino acids: CASSEGGGGELFF. Written as DNA, the CDR3 is TGCGCCAGCAGTGAGGGGGGCGGCGGGGAGCTGTTTTTT. J is TRBJ2-2 and V is TRBV10-1; D might be TRBD1 (6 bases). The CDR3 is 13 residues long. V was pared by 2 bases and J by 7 bases, with 8 bases between. Germline lookup yields CDR1 WNHNN and CDR2 SYGVQD (reference sequence).

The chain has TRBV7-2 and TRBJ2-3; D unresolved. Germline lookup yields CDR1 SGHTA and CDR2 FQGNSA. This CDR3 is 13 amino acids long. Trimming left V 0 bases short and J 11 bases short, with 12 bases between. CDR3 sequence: CASSLARRGGQYF. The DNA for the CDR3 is TGTGCCAGCAGCTTAGCGAGGAGAGGTGGGCAGTATTTT.

The CDR3 sequence is CASTRDRNFGNTIYF. The CDR3 DNA follows: TGTGCCAGTACCCGGGACAGGAATTTCGGAAACACCATATATTTT. The rearrangement uses TRBV19 and TRBJ1-3; 8 bases map to TRBD1. J lost 4 bases, V lost 7 bases, and 9 bases had no gene match. Germline V gives CDR1 LNHDA, CDR2 SQIVND (reference sequence). The CDR3 has 15 amino acids.

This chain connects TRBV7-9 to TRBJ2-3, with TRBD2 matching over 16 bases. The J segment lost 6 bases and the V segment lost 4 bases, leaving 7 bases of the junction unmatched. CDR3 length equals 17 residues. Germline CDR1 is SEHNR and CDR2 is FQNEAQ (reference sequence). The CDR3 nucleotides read TGTGCCAGCAGCTCAGGGACTAGCGGGGGGGCCTTGGATACGCAGTATTTT. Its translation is CASSSGTSGGALDTQYF.

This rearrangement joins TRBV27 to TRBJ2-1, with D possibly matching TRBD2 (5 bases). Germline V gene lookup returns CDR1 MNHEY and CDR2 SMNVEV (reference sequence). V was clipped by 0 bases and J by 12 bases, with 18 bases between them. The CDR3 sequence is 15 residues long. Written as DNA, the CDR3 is TGTGCCAGCAGTTTATCTGGGCCTGGGTGGGAGTCGCAGTTCTTC. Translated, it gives CASSLSGPGWESQFF.

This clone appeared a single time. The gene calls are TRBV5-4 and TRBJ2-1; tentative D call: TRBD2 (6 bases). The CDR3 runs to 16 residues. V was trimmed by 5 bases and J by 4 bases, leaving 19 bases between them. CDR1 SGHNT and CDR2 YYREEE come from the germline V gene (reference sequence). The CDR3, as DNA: TGTGCCAGCAGGGGGGAGGAGGGGCGGGAATACAATGAGCAGTTCTTC. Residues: CASRGEEGREYNEQFF.

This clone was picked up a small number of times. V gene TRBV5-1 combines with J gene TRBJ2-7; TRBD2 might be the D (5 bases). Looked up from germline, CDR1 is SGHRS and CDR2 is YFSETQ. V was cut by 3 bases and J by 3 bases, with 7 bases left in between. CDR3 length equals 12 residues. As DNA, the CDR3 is TGCGCCAGCAGCTCGGGGTACTACGAGCAGTACTTC. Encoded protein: CASSSGYYEQYF.

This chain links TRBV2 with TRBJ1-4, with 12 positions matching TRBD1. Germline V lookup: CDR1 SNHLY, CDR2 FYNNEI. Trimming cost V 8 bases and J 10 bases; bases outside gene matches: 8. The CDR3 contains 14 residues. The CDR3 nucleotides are TGTGCCAGCGGCCCGGGGACAGGGGGCGGAAAACTGTTTTTT. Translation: CASGPGTGGGKLFF. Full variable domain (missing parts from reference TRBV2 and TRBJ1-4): EPEVTQTPSHQVTQMGQEVILRCVPISNHLYFYWYRQILGQKVEFLVSFYNNEISEKSEIFDDQFSVERPDGSNFTLKIRSTKLEDSAMYFCASGPGTGGGKLFFGSGTQLSVL.

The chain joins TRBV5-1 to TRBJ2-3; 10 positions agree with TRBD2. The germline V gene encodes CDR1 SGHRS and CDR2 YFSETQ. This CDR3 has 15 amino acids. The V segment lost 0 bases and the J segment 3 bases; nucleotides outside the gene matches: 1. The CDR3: CASSLVAGGTDTQYF. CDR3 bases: TGCGCCAGCAGCTTGGTAGCGGGGGGAACAGATACGCAGTATTTT.

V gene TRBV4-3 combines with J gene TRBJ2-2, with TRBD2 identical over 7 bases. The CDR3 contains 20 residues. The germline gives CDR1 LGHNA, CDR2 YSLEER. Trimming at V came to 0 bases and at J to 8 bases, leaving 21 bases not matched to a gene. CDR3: CASSQDRVGSGTARPGELFF. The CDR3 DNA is TGCGCCAGCAGCCAAGATAGGGTGGGGAGCGGGACGGCCAGACCGGGGGAGCTGTTTTTT.

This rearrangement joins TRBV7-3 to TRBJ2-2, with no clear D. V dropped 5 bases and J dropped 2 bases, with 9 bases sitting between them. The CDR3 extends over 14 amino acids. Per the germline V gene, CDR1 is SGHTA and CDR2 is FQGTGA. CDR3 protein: CASSLGLNTGELFF. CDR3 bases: TGTGCCAGCAGCCTAGGGTTAAACACCGGGGAGCTGTTTTTT.

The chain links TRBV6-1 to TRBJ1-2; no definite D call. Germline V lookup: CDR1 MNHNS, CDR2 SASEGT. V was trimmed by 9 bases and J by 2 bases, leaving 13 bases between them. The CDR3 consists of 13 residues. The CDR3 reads CASHPLGNYGYTF. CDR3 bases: TGTGCCAGTCACCCCCTGGGGAACTATGGCTACACCTTC.

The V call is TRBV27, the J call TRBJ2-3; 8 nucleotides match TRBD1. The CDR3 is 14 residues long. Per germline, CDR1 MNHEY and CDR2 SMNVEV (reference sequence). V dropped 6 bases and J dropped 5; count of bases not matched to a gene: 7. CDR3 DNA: TGTGCCAGCAGGGACTTCAGGGGGCAAGATACGCAGTATTTT. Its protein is CASRDFRGQDTQYF.

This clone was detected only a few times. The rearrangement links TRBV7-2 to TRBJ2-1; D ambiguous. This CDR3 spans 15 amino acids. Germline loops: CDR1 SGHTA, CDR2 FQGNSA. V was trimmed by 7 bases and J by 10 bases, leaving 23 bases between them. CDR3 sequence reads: CASTTPPPRSWEQFF. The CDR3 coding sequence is TGTGCCAGCACCACTCCGCCCCCGAGGTCGTGGGAGCAGTTCTTC.

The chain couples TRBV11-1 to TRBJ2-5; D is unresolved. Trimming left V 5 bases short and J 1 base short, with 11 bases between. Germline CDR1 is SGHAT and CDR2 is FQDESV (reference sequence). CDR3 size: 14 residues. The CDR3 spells CASSLGRFQETQYF. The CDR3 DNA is TGTGCCAGCAGCCTTGGACGGTTCCAAGAGACCCAGTACTTC.

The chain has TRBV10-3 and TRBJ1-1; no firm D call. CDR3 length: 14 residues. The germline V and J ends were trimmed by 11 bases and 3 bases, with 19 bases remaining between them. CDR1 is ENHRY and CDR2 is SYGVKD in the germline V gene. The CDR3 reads CAASKTGIDTEAFF. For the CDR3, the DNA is TGTGCCGCTAGTAAAACGGGGATTGACACTGAAGCTTTCTTT.

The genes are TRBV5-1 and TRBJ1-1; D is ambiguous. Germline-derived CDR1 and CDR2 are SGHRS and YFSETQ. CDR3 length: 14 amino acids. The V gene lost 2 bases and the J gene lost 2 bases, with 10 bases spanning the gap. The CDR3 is CASSFFGDNTEAFF. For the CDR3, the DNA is TGCGCCAGCAGCTTTTTCGGAGATAACACTGAAGCTTTCTTT.

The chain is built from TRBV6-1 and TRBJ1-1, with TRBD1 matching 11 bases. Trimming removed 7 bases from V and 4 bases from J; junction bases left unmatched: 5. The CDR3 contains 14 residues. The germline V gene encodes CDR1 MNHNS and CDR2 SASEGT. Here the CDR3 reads CASTRDRGVTEAFF. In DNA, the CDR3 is TGTGCCAGCACCCGGGACAGGGGGGTCACTGAAGCTTTCTTT.

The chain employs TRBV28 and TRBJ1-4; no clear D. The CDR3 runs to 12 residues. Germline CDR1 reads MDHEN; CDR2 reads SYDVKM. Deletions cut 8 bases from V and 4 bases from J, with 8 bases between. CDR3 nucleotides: TGTGCCAGCGGGCAGCGTAATGAAAAACTGTTTTTT. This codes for CASGQRNEKLFF.

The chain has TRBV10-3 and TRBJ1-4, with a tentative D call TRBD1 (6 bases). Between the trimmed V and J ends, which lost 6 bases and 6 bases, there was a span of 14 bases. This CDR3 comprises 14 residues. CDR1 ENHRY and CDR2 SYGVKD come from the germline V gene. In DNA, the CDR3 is TGTGCCATCAGGAAAGACAGGACCGATGAAAAACTGTTTTTT. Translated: CAIRKDRTDEKLFF.

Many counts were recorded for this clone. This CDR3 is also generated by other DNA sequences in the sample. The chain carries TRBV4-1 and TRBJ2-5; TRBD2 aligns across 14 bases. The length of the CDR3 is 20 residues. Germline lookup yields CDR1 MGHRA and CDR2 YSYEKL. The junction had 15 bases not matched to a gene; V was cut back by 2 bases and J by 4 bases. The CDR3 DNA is TGCGCCAGCAGCCAAACCTTCTTCAAGACCGGGACTAGCGGGAGAGAGACCCAGTACTTC. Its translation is CASSQTFFKTGTSGRETQYF.

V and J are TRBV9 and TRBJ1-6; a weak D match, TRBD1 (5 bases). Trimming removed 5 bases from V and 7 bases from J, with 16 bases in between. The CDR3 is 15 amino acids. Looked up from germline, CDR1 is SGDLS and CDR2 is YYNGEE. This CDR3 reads CASSKGQLINSPLHF. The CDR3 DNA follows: TGTGCCAGCAGTAAGGGGCAACTAATCAATTCACCCCTCCACTTT.

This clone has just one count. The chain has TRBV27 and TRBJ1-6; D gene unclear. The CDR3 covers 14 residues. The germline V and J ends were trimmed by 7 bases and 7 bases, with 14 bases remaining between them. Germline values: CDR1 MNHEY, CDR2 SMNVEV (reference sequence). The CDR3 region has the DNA TGTGCCAGCAACCGCGGTTCCGAGAATTCACCCCTCCACTTT. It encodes CASNRGSENSPLHF.

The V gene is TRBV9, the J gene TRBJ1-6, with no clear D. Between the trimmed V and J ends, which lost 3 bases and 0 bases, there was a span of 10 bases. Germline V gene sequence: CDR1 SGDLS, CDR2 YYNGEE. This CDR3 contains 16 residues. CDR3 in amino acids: CASSDGGSSYNSPLHF. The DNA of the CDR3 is TGTGCCAGCAGCGATGGAGGGAGCTCCTATAATTCACCCCTCCACTTT. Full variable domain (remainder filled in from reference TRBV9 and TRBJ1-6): DSGVTQTPKHLITATGQRVTLRCSPRSGDLSVYWYQQSLDQGLQFLIQYYNGEERAKGNILERFSAQQFPDLHSELNLSSLELGDSALYFCASSDGGSSYNSPLHFGNGTRLTVT.